Below are 30 T cell receptor beta chains sequenced from a single sample in a study of T cell responses to AZD1222 COVID-19 vaccine. The protocol was immunoSEQ multiplex PCR, while the TCRdb copy is restricted to in-frame clones and leaves out a portion. The data show tens of thousands of clones, about 90% seen once. Sequenced material: peripheral blood, taken on day 0 of AZD1222 vaccination. The receptors shown here come from an adult in good health.

This clone was observed once. The chain joins TRBV11-2 to TRBJ2-7, with D possibly matching TRBD1 (7 bases). Germline V CDR1 and CDR2: SGHAT, FQNNGV. This CDR3 contains 13 residues. Trimming shortened V by 7 bases and J by 6 bases, and 16 bases separated the two germline ends. CDR3 nucleotide sequence: TGTGCCAGCACCTTGACAGGGACTGGCGAGCAGTACTTC. Protein sequence: CASTLTGTGEQYF.

V gene TRBV28 combines with J gene TRBJ1-5, with 9 bases matching TRBD1. CDR3 length equals 17 residues. J was trimmed by 4 bases and V by 4 bases; bases with no gene match: 11. Germline CDR1 and CDR2: MDHEN and SYDVKM. The DNA of the CDR3 is TGTGCCAGCAGTTCCCTGAAGCCGGGACAGGGTAATCAGCCCCAGCATTTT. Translating gives CASSSLKPGQGNQPQHF.

The chain employs TRBV11-2 and TRBJ2-3; 8 nucleotides agree with TRBD1. The CDR3 consists of 15 residues. The germline CDR1 and CDR2 sequences are SGHAT and FQNNGV. V dropped 5 bases and J dropped 4; count of bases not matched to a gene: 8. The CDR3 DNA sequence: TGTGCCAGCAGCAAAACCGGACAGGGTCCAGATACGCAGTATTTT. Protein sequence: CASSKTGQGPDTQYF.

CDR3 loop: CASSLSLTGKPTEAFF. In DNA form, the CDR3 reads TGTGCCAGCAGTTTATCCCTCACAGGGAAACCCACTGAAGCTTTCTTT. V is TRBV27 and J is TRBJ1-1, with a possible D match to TRBD1 (6 bases). The CDR3 covers 16 residues. Per germline, CDR1 MNHEY and CDR2 SMNVEV (reference sequence). V lost 0 bases to trimming and J lost 4 bases, with 15 bases between them.

The chain has TRBV15 and TRBJ1-1; D remains unclear. V gave up 1 base and J gave up 5 bases, with 11 bases separating them. CDR1 and CDR2 from the germline V gene are LNHNV and YYDKDF (reference sequence). This CDR3 has 14 amino acids. CDR3 sequence: CATSRAQTWTEAFF. The CDR3 region has the DNA TGTGCCACCAGCAGAGCACAGACCTGGACTGAAGCTTTCTTT.

This clone was counted a few times. The gene calls are TRBV7-3 and TRBJ1-1; tentative D call: TRBD1 (5 bases). This CDR3 contains 14 residues. V was clipped by 5 bases and J by 0 bases, with 10 bases between them. Germline V gene lookup returns CDR1 SGHTA and CDR2 FQGTGA. CDR3 DNA sequence: TGTGCCAGCAGCCCGGGACCGATGAACACTGAAGCTTTCTTT. This gives the protein CASSPGPMNTEAFF.

This clone was observed once. V and J are TRBV30 and TRBJ1-2; TRBD1 might be the D (6 bases). The CDR3 runs 15 residues. Germline V gene data show CDR1 as GTSNPN and CDR2 as SVGIG (reference sequence). Trimming took 5 bases from V and 2 from J, leaving 18 bases between them. CDR3 residues: CAWDEGGPGNYGYTF. The DNA for the CDR3 is TGTGCCTGGGACGAAGGGGGACCGGGGAACTATGGCTACACCTTC.

The chain uses TRBV4-3 and TRBJ2-2; the match to TRBD2 covers 8 bases. The CDR3 has 17 residues. CDR1 and CDR2 from the germline V gene are LGHNA and YSLEER. The V and J ends lost 0 bases and 5 bases, in that order; junction bases with no gene match: 8. The DNA of the CDR3 is TGCGCCAGCAGCCAAGATCCAGCGGGGGACCTTACCGGGGAGCTGTTTTTT. It yields the protein CASSQDPAGDLTGELFF.

The chain joins TRBV19 to TRBJ1-4; a weak D match, TRBD1 (6 bases). Germline values: CDR1 LNHDA, CDR2 SQIVND (reference sequence). The CDR3 covers 14 residues. V was shortened by 5 bases and J by 4 bases, with 11 bases between the two germline ends. The CDR3 bases are TGTGCCAGTAGTTTGCGGGGGCGTAATGAAAAACTGTTTTTT. It translates to CASSLRGRNEKLFF.

The V call is TRBV11-3, the J call TRBJ2-3; unclear D gene. The germline V and J ends were trimmed by 6 bases and 1 base, with 14 bases remaining between them. CDR1 is SGHNT and CDR2 is YENEEA in the germline V gene. CDR3 size: 15 residues. The CDR3 region has the DNA TGTGCCAGCAGTTGGGCGAGATCGGGCACAGATACGCAGTATTTT. Residues: CASSWARSGTDTQYF.

This clone came up once. Here the CDR3 omits its conserved ending phenylalanine or tryptophan, so a read error is the likely source. The DNA is left out, because the CDR3 cannot be placed on it with certainty; the CDR3 is given as TCRdb lists it. The chain links TRBV28 to TRBJ2-7; the D call of TRBD2 is as the table states it, not checked on the DNA. From its first to its last residue, the CDR3 has 12 amino acids. From germline, CDR1 is MDHEN and CDR2 SYDVKM. CDR3 amino acids: CASSFSFSQLNL.

This clone was seen once. This chain uses TRBV9 with TRBJ1-1; D not certain. Trimming took 2 bases from V and 1 from J, leaving 9 bases between them. The CDR3 is made up of 14 amino acids. Germline CDR1 reads SGDLS; CDR2 reads YYNGEE. The CDR3 coding sequence is TGTGCCAGCAGCGTTCAGGAAGCGAACACTGAAGCTTTCTTT. It codes for CASSVQEANTEAFF.

This clone has just one count. The CDR3 DNA is TGTGCCAGCACGTCTGGAAACACCATATATTTT. As protein: CASTSGNTIYF. The rearrangement links TRBV12-3 or TRBV12-4 to TRBJ1-3; no definite D call. This CDR3 is built from 11 residues. V lost 7 bases and J lost 1, with 2 bases in between.

Written as DNA, the CDR3 is TGCGCCAGCAGCCAAGATCCCTCGACGGGGTATAGCAATCAGCCCCAGCATTTT. It specifies CASSQDPSTGYSNQPQHF. The chain combines TRBV4-3 with TRBJ1-5; D remains unclear. In germline, CDR1 is LGHNA, CDR2 YSLEER. This CDR3 has 18 residues. Trimming shortened V by 0 bases and J by 0 bases, and 15 bases separated the two germline ends.

The J gene is TRBJ1-5, the V gene TRBV4-1; D call uncertain. CDR3 size: 13 residues. Germline V gene sequence: CDR1 MGHRA, CDR2 YSYEKL. V was pared by 1 base and J by 3 bases, with 4 bases between. CDR3 sequence (DNA): TGCGCCAGCAGCCAAGGGCTCAATCAGCCCCAGCATTTT. Translation gives CASSQGLNQPQHF.

The rearrangement joins TRBV5-1 to TRBJ2-3; 8 bases are a match to TRBD2. With 3 bases clipped from V and 4 bases from J, the junction kept 7 bases outside the gene matches. The CDR3 is 15 residues long. Germline loops: CDR1 SGHRS, CDR2 YFSETQ. CDR3 coding DNA: TGCGCCAGCAGCTCTCGACTAGCGTCGGCAGATACGCAGTATTTT. Translated, it gives CASSSRLASADTQYF.

The J gene is TRBJ1-5, the V gene TRBV7-9; D unclear. The germline CDR1 and CDR2 sequences are SEHNR and FQNEAQ (reference sequence). Trimming shortened V by 8 bases and J by 3 bases, and 20 bases separated the two germline ends. The CDR3 is 16 residues long. The CDR3 DNA follows: TGTGCCAGCCTAAAATTTGAGGCGCGGAACAATCAGCCCCAGCATTTT. It is translated as CASLKFEARNNQPQHF. Full variable domain (rest looked up from reference TRBV7-9 and TRBJ1-5): DTGVSQNPRHKITKRGQNVTFRCDPISEHNRLYWYRQTLGQGPEFLTYFQNEAQLEKSRLLSDRFSAERPKGSFSTLEIQRTEQGDSAMYLCASLKFEARNNQPQHFGDGTRLSIL.

CDR3 sequence: CSANGRGEAFF. For the CDR3, the DNA is TGCAGTGCTAACGGGCGGGGTGAAGCTTTCTTT. The chain is built from TRBV20-1 and TRBJ1-1; no clear D gene. CDR3 length: 11 residues. Per germline, CDR1 DFQATT and CDR2 SNEGSKA (reference sequence). Trimming cost V 4 bases and J 7 bases, with 10 bases left between them.

CDR3 nucleotide sequence: TGTGCCAGCGACCGGGGGAATCAGCCCCAGCATTTT. Translated, it gives CASDRGNQPQHF. The chain is built from TRBV28 and TRBJ1-5, with D possibly TRBD1 on 5 matching bases. V shed 8 bases and J shed 4 bases, with 9 bases lying between them. The germline CDR1 and CDR2 sequences are MDHEN and SYDVKM. CDR3 length: 12 residues.

The chain couples TRBV11-3 to TRBJ2-1; a possible D gene is TRBD1 (5 bases). The V gene's germline CDR1 is SGHNT and CDR2 YENEEA. The CDR3 has 13 residues. V dropped 1 base and J dropped 4 bases, with 5 bases sitting between them. As DNA, the CDR3 is TGTGCCAGCAGCTTAGGACAGTACAATGAGCAGTTCTTC. Translated: CASSLGQYNEQFF.

The chain joins TRBV11-2 to TRBJ2-3; D gene unclear. The germline V and J ends were trimmed by 1 base and 7 bases, with 12 bases remaining between them. From germline, CDR1 is SGHAT and CDR2 FQNNGV. The CDR3 spans 14 residues. In DNA, the CDR3 is TGTGCCAGCAGCTTAGTTTTGGGTAAAAATACGCAGTATTTT. Amino acid sequence: CASSLVLGKNTQYF.

The chain is built from TRBV2 and TRBJ2-1; 10 positions match TRBD1. The germline V gene encodes CDR1 SNHLY and CDR2 FYNNEI. The CDR3 has 15 amino acids. J lost 3 bases, V lost 6 bases, and 5 bases had no gene match. The CDR3 nucleotides are TGTGCCAGCAGGTCCGGGACAGGGGACTACAATGAGCAGTTCTTC. This encodes CASRSGTGDYNEQFF. Full variable domain (remainder filled in from reference TRBV2 and TRBJ2-1): EPEVTQTPSHQVTQMGQEVILRCVPISNHLYFYWYRQILGQKVEFLVSFYNNEISEKSEIFDDQFSVERPDGSNFTLKIRSTKLEDSAMYFCASRSGTGDYNEQFFGPGTRLTVL.

V and J are TRBV7-8 and TRBJ2-5; no definite D call. The germline V gene has CDR1 SGHVS and CDR2 FQNEAQ. With 4 bases removed from V and 1 base from J, the gap between germline ends came to 16 bases. The CDR3 is 16 amino acids. CDR3 nucleotide sequence: TGTGCCAGCAGCTCAAACTACAGACGGTCCCAAGAGACCCAGTACTTC. This sequence encodes CASSSNYRRSQETQYF.

The rearrangement uses TRBV6-5 and TRBJ1-1; D ambiguous. The germline V and J ends were trimmed by 1 base and 8 bases, with 5 bases remaining between them. Per the germline V gene, CDR1 is MNHEY and CDR2 is SVGAGI. This CDR3 is 11 amino acids long. CDR3 in amino acids: CASSYYREAFF. DNA for the CDR3: TGTGCCAGCAGTTACTATAGGGAAGCTTTCTTT.

The J gene is TRBJ1-2, the V gene TRBV29-1, with TRBD1 as a possible D gene (6 bases). Trimming removed 7 bases from V and 2 bases from J, with 20 bases in between. The CDR3 has 15 amino acids. Per germline, CDR1 SQVTM and CDR2 ANQGSEA. CDR3 coding DNA: TGCAGCGCCCAAGTACCGACAGGTTCGAACTATGGCTACACCTTC. As protein: CSAQVPTGSNYGYTF.

The chain has TRBV6-1 and TRBJ2-1; tentatively, D is TRBD2 (6 bases). Germline-derived CDR1 and CDR2 are MNHNS and SASEGT. V lost 2 bases, J lost 2 bases, and 13 bases lay in between. The CDR3 sequence is 16 residues long. CDR3 sequence (DNA): TGTGCCAGCAGTGAACTAGTGGGGACTCCCTACAATGAGCAGTTCTTC. It codes for CASSELVGTPYNEQFF.

This rearrangement joins TRBV28 to TRBJ2-1; 7 bases agree with TRBD2. This CDR3 is 13 amino acids long. From germline, CDR1 is MDHEN and CDR2 SYDVKM. V lost 6 bases to trimming and J lost 4 bases; unmatched junction nucleotides: 3. The CDR3 reads CASRPAGYNEQFF. The CDR3 nucleotides are TGTGCCAGCAGGCCAGCGGGATACAATGAGCAGTTCTTC.

The genes are TRBV7-8 and TRBJ1-4; TRBD1 agrees at 9 bases. With 5 bases clipped from V and 6 bases from J, the junction kept 7 bases outside the gene matches. The CDR3 has 15 residues. CDR1 is SGHVS, CDR2 FQNEAQ, per germline. The CDR3 nucleotides read TGTGCCAGCAGCGGAGTCTGGACAGGGGATGAAAAACTGTTTTTT. It codes for CASSGVWTGDEKLFF.

The J gene is TRBJ1-1, the V gene TRBV2; TRBD1 matches at 8 bases. V dropped 4 bases and J dropped 11; count of bases not matched to a gene: 6. Germline values: CDR1 SNHLY, CDR2 FYNNEI. CDR3 length: 12 residues. The chain's CDR3 is CASSGERQGAFF. In DNA, the CDR3 is TGTGCCAGCAGTGGGGAGCGACAGGGGGCTTTCTTT.

This chain joins TRBV7-3 and TRBJ2-1; D possibly corresponds to TRBD1 (5 bases). Germline V CDR1 and CDR2: SGHTA, FQGTGA. Between the trimmed V and J ends, which lost 8 bases and 8 bases, there was a span of 10 bases. The CDR3 runs to 11 residues. The CDR3 DNA follows: TGTGCCAGCGGCAGGGCGGATGAGCAGTTCTTC. Encoded protein: CASGRADEQFF.